Given below is one T cell receptor beta chain in context. This clone was seen at least ten times. There is no known antigen for this receptor. No much larger clonotype is one base removed from it; base qualities were not supplied. No patient had received any treatment before thyroid surgery. Using T-cell receptor beta sequencing, the study looked back at clinical samples from patients collected from the early 2010s to the late 2010s. The CDR3 runs 14 amino acids, cysteine and phenylalanine included. Only the CDR3 portion is preserved as DNA: 42 bases, with reading frame beginning at the first base. V lost 3 bases and J lost 8 bases, and the count of bases not matched to a germline gene is 7. According to the germline V gene, CDR1 reads SGHRS and CDR2 reads YFSETQ. Receptor amplification or capture employed PCR. The sample was run on an Illumina HiSeq 4000. The TCR beta-chain CDR3 region of each patient was profiled by high-throughput sequencing. The authors' pipeline ran thus. Drawing on CDR3 differences between clinicopathological groups, the researchers built a classifier meant to tell apart patients with distant-metastatic papillary thyroid cancer. The Shannon index was used to measure repertoire diversity, and the Morisita-Horn index was used to measure how similar tumor and blood repertoires were. TCRdb trimmed public reads at Q25 via fastp, called clones via MiXCR and kept in-frame beta chains. These V and J calls originate from TCRdb's pipeline instead of the authors' own analysis. The sample contains several thousand clones, approximately 22% of them found a single time. 17% of the sample rests with the top ten.

The data were obtained in a study of metastatic and nonmetastatic thyroid tumors (dated by TCRdb to between 2020 and 2021). Regarding the research as a whole: Repertoires from peripheral blood and from tumor or nodule tissue samples of malignant and benign thyroid patients were compared.

The study at large found these results: In both blood and tumor samples, TCR beta diversity was reported to be significantly higher in malignant tumors than in benign nodules.

The TCR originated in a female donor with papillary thyroid cancer or a benign thyroid nodule (not recorded which). Some clones in this sample may be carry-over from other donors' samples. The sample taken for sequencing was adjacent normal tissue. The sequence is built from TRBV5-1 and TRBJ1-4, with 7 central nucleotides matching TRBD1. The DNA sequence is TGCGCCAGCAGCTCGGAAAGGGGGCGAGAAAAACTGTTTTTT. Its translation is CASSSERGREKLFF.